This T cell receptor beta chain came from a study of blood T cell repertoires in COVID-19. The overall study: The United States, Italy and Spain were the sources of the acute and convalescent COVID-19 samples. T cells, B-cell-depleted T cells, or PBMCs provided the cDNA or gDNA that served as material.

Authors' processing steps: Estimation of nucleated cell counts was performed using reference gene primer amplification. This table comes from immunoSEQ multiplex PCR, and its TCRdb copy is limited to in-frame clones, with some not included. That table furnishes V, J and clone size, whereas the DNA furnished D and trimming. This table holds some 150,000 clones, about 85% found once. Germline CDR1 reads SGHTA; CDR2 reads FQGTGA. CDR3 length: 15 amino acids. The germline V and J ends were trimmed by 5 bases and 2 bases, with 14 bases remaining between them. Input material: peripheral blood. This clonotype originated in a human donor with acute or convalescent COVID-19. The donor label of this sample is uncertain. The chain uses TRBV7-3 and TRBJ2-3; weak D call: TRBD2 (7 bases). The CDR3 DNA sequence: TGTGCCAGCAGCGCCCCCGGGGGGCTCACAGATACGCAGTATTTT. Encoded protein: CASSAPGGLTDTQYF.